This record looks at one T cell receptor beta chain sequence and its context. The entry originates in a study of blood T cell repertoires in COVID-19. Turning to the study itself: Acute and convalescent COVID-19 specimens originated in the United States, Italy and Spain.

Germline V gene data show CDR1 as ENHRY and CDR2 as SYGVKD. This CDR3 comprises 15 residues. Trimming at V came to 7 bases and at J to 6 bases, leaving 11 bases not matched to a gene. In the original processing: The authors estimated nucleated cell counts from reference gene primer amplification. Here immunoSEQ multiplex PCR was the method, and the copy in TCRdb shows in-frame clones only, minus some. That table gives V, J and clone size, and the DNA gave D and trimming. Of roughly 150,000 clones listed, approximately 79% are singletons. Residents of 20 to 25 US areas, aged about 18 to 95 years, made up the participants. Clinical history as reported by participants underpinned cohort assignment.

This clonotype was sampled from a woman in her 70s in a cohort exposed to, infected with or recovered from COVID-19 (not recorded which). The chain couples TRBV10-3 to TRBJ2-3; 9 bases are shared with TRBD2. The specimen was PBMCs or T cells enriched from blood (not recorded which). The CDR3 DNA is TGTGCCATCACCAGAGCCCTAGCGGGATTTGATACGCAGTATTTT. Its protein product is CAITRALAGFDTQYF.